Listed below are T cell receptor beta chains from one sample, sequenced in a study of neurological immune-mediated disorders. Using its own MiXCR run on the 5' RACE reads, TCRdb lists one record per CDR3 protein. The sample includes 55,000 to 75,000 distinct CDR3 sequences, 5.2% of them seen just once. The source material was PBMCs. These receptors were collected from a woman aged 25 to 39 with multiple sclerosis. CDR3s include the opening cysteine and the closing phenylalanine or tryptophan. The D gene is left open where the match is weak. The size entry is marked missing in some rows and otherwise reads once, few, many or a size class.

j_call d_call clone_size v_call cdr3_aa cdr3_nt
TRBJ2-7 . few TRBV5-1 CASSGLDHYEQYF TGCGCCAGCAGCGGGCTAGACCACTACGAGCAGTACTTC
TRBJ2-7 . many TRBV20-1 CSALPRTTGGEQYF TGCAGTGCTCTCCCCCGAACGACAGGAGGGGAGCAGTACTTC
TRBJ2-2 . many TRBV12-3/TRBV12-4 CASSLFRPGTGELFF TGTGCCAGCAGTTTGTTCCGCCCGGGCACCGGGGAGCTGTTTTTT
TRBJ2-1 TRBD2 . TRBV12-3/TRBV12-4 CASSPGTTNEQFF TGTGCCAGCAGCCCCGGGACTACCAATGAGCAGTTCTTC
TRBJ2-1 . many TRBV7-8 CASSWDSGGGNEQFF TGTGCCAGCAGCTGGGACTCGGGTGGGGGCAATGAGCAGTTCTTC
TRBJ2-5 TRBD1 many TRBV10-3 CAISESRQGLETQYF TGTGCCATCAGTGAGTCGAGACAGGGCCTGGAGACCCAGTACTTC
TRBJ1-1 . many TRBV28 CARHWGNTEAFF TGTGCCAGACATTGGGGGAACACTGAAGCTTTCTTT
TRBJ2-1 TRBD2 many TRBV2 CASSEARGGGLF TGTGCCAGCAGTGAAGCGCGGGGCGGGGGGCTCTTC
TRBJ1-1 . many TRBV6-5 CASRLSGLGTEAFF TGTGCCAGCAGGCTGTCGGGCCTCGGGACTGAAGCTTTCTTT
TRBJ2-1 . many TRBV5-5 CASSLRRNEQFF TGTGCCAGCAGCCTACGCCGCAATGAGCAGTTCTTC
TRBJ1-2 . many TRBV5-6 CASSLYGEDYGYTF TGTGCCAGCAGCTTGTACGGGGAGGACTATGGCTACACCTTC
TRBJ1-1 . many TRBV7-9 CASSPRATEAFF TGTGCCAGCAGCCCCAGGGCCACTGAAGCTTTCTTT
TRBJ2-7 TRBD2 many TRBV7-2 CASSSRTSALYEQYF TGTGCCAGCAGCTCGAGGACTAGCGCCCTCTACGAGCAGTACTTC
TRBJ2-1 TRBD2 few TRBV7-3 CASSPPGTTNNEQFF TGTGCCAGCAGCCCCCCCGGGACTACCAACAATGAGCAGTTCTTC
TRBJ1-2 TRBD1 . TRBV20-1 CSARRPGQGLAGYTF TGCAGTGCTAGAAGACCGGGACAGGGGTTAGCTGGCTACACCTTC
TRBJ2-7 . many TRBV20-1 CSASPPGRITYEQYF TGCAGTGCTAGCCCCCCGGGGCGGATCACCTACGAGCAGTACTTC
TRBJ1-5 . many TRBV6-1 CASSDGGTANQHF TGTGCCAGCAGTGACGGGGGGACGGCGAACCAGCATTTT
TRBJ2-1 TRBD2 . TRBV7-6 CASSDGTSGWDEQFF TGTGCCAGCAGCGACGGGACTAGCGGGTGGGATGAGCAGTTCTTC
TRBJ2-5 TRBD2 many TRBV7-2 CASSRGLAGGQETQYF TGTGCCAGCAGCCGAGGACTAGCGGGGGGCCAAGAGACCCAGTACTTC
TRBJ2-1 TRBD2 many TRBV5-8 CAKGSGGNEQFF TGTGCGAAGGGGTCGGGGGGCAATGAGCAGTTCTTC
TRBJ2-3 . many TRBV20-1 CSASGGKSTDTQYF TGCAGTGCTAGTGGGGGAAAGAGCACAGATACGCAGTATTTT
TRBJ2-5 . many TRBV20-1 CSAPGGYGRGTQYF TGCAGCGCTCCAGGCGGCTACGGTCGGGGGACCCAGTACTTC
TRBJ2-7 TRBD2 few TRBV10-1 CASSDPGGRTSGSSTLYEQYF TGCGCCAGCAGTGACCCCGGGGGTAGGACTAGCGGGTCATCTACCCTCTACGAGCAGTACTTC
TRBJ2-2 . many TRBV20-1 CSALNTGELFF TGCAGTGCTTTGAACACCGGGGAGCTGTTTTTT
TRBJ1-1 . many TRBV20-1 CSALSAGTNTEAFF TGCAGTGCCCTTTCGGCAGGGACGAACACTGAAGCTTTCTTT
TRBJ2-5 TRBD2 many TRBV24-1 CATSDLAGGRETQYF TGTGCCACCAGTGATTTAGCGGGGGGGCGGGAGACCCAGTACTTC
TRBJ2-1 . many TRBV15 CATSPRVISGHNEQFF TGTGCCACCAGCCCCCGCGTGATTTCAGGTCACAATGAGCAGTTCTTC
TRBJ1-1 . . TRBV10-2 CASSEGGGTEAFF TGCGCCAGCAGTGAGGGAGGGGGCACTGAAGCTTTCTTT
TRBJ2-2 . many TRBV6-5 CASSFIGSLVMPGELFF TGTGCCAGCAGTTTTATCGGTAGTCTAGTCATGCCCGGGGAGCTGTTTTTT
TRBJ1-5 TRBD1 few TRBV20-1 CSARARTGGFNQPQNF TGCAGTGCTAGAGCCCGGACAGGGGGATTCAATCAGCCCCAGAATTTT
TRBJ2-3 TRBD1 medium-sized TRBV20-1 CSANRGETDTQYF TGCAGTGCAAACAGGGGTGAAACAGATACGCAGTATTTT
TRBJ2-3 . many TRBV20-1 CSASFGTDTQYF TGCAGTGCTAGTTTTGGGACAGATACGCAGTATTTT
TRBJ2-3 . many TRBV20-1 CSARPPSVNTQYF TGCAGTGCTAGACCCCCATCGGTGAATACGCAGTATTTT
TRBJ1-5 . many TRBV12-3/TRBV12-4 CASSFGKDNQPQHF TGTGCCAGCAGTTTCGGAAAGGATAATCAGCCCCAGCATTTT
TRBJ2-1 TRBD1 . TRBV7-3 CASSLRKDRGDHEQFF TGTGCCAGCAGCTTACGCAAGGACAGGGGGGATCATGAGCAGTTCTTC
TRBJ2-3 . . TRBV18 CASSPPEPRGMTDTQYF TGTGCCAGCTCACCACCCGAGCCCCGGGGGATGACAGATACGCAGTATTTT
TRBJ1-6 TRBD1 few TRBV5-6 CASSTGTGSFYNSPLNF TGTGCCAGCAGTACCGGGACAGGGAGCTTTTATAATTCACCCCTCAACTTT
TRBJ2-2 TRBD1 many TRBV7-9 CASSRQGHGTGELFF TGTGCCAGCAGCCGACAGGGGCATGGCACCGGGGAGCTGTTTTTT
TRBJ2-5 TRBD1 many TRBV12-3/TRBV12-4 CASSATGQETQYF TGTGCCAGCAGTGCGACAGGGCAAGAGACCCAGTACTTC
TRBJ1-1 TRBD1 many TRBV5-1 CASSSRTGGTEAFF TGCGCCAGCAGCTCCCGGACAGGGGGCACTGAAGCTTTCTTT
TRBJ1-1 . many TRBV20-1 CSAPGPPGLNTEAFF TGCAGTGCTCCGGGGCCCCCAGGGCTGAACACTGAAGCTTTCTTT
TRBJ2-1 TRBD2 many TRBV7-2 CASTRKPGTRGGNEQFF TGTGCCAGCACCAGGAAACCCGGGACCCGGGGGGGGAATGAGCAGTTCTTC
TRBJ1-1 . many TRBV29-1 CSVEVYTEAFF TGCAGCGTTGAGGTGTACACTGAAGCTTTCTTT
TRBJ2-7 . many TRBV20-1 CSVSDGSDYEQYF TGCAGTGTTTCAGACGGGAGCGACTACGAGCAGTACTTC
TRBJ2-3 TRBD2 many TRBV11-2 CASSPIAGYGSDTQYF TGTGCCAGCAGCCCCATAGCGGGCTACGGGTCGGATACGCAGTATTTT
TRBJ1-4 TRBD1 few TRBV27 CASRGTGVNEKLFF TGTGCCAGCAGAGGGACAGGGGTGAATGAAAAACTGTTTTTT
TRBJ1-1 TRBD1 . TRBV5-4 CASSNRGEDTEAFF TGTGCCAGCAGCAACAGGGGAGAGGACACTGAAGCTTTCTTT
TRBJ1-5 . few TRBV7-3 CASSLTPQGYRQPQNF TGTGCCAGCAGCTTAACCCCCCAAGGGTATCGTCAGCCCCAGAATTTT
TRBJ2-1 TRBD2 many TRBV20-1 CSAKRGTSRNEQFF TGCAGTGCAAAACGCGGGACTAGTAGGAATGAGCAGTTCTTC